What follows is one TCR beta chain and its context. Antigen specificity is unknown. CD4+CD45RO+CD25- cells were isolated as memory CD4+ T cells. General study points: The TCR gene usage of tumor memory CD4+ T cells clustered together with blood and lymph node memory CD4+ cells and with lymph node naive CD4+ cells. Larger-cohort validation covered only one TCR beta V-J rearrangement.

Trimming stripped 7 bases from V and 4 bases from J, with 17 bases between. This CDR3 is built from 15 residues. Germline CDR1 MGHRA, CDR2 YSYEKL. Constant-region reverse primers amplified full-length variable regions, followed by semi-nested Nested Universal Primer A PCR. TCRdb reanalysed the 5' RACE reads using MiXCR and keeps one entry per CDR3 protein. This sample yields roughly 69,000 distinct CDR3 sequences, of which about 20% are seen a single time; 2.9% belongs to the top ten. Sequencing was done on a sample of memory CD4+ T cells sorted from a lymph node. The subset here: memory CD4+ T cells, CD4+CD45RO+CD25-. This chain joins TRBV4-1 and TRBJ1-3; D uncertain. This TCR derives from a female donor with breast cancer. CDR3 bases: TGCGCCAGCACCAGACTTTGGGCCAGAGGAAACACCATATATTTT. Protein product: CASTRLWARGNTIYF.